The present T cell receptor beta chain was sequenced within a study of early T cells in non-severe SARS-CoV-2 infection. Study overall: Sequencing used unsorted whole-blood bulk RNA, so chains lack pairing.

Unique molecular identifier tags were affixed to discrete cDNA molecules. TCRdb ran MiXCR on the 5' RACE reads and lists one entry per CDR3 protein. The sample lists about 35,000 distinct CDR3 sequences; about 4.5% were seen once. Trimming cost V 1 base and J 16 bases, with 11 bases left between them. The germline gives CDR1 LGHDT, CDR2 YNNKEL (reference sequence). The CDR3 length is 11 residues. There are a few counts of this clonotype. The antigen remains unidentified. Regarding the study as a whole: Missing private and CD4 specificities, VDJdb matching favored anti-spike CD8 responses.

The sample consisted of whole blood. This chain uses TRBV3-1 with TRBJ2-1, with no clear D. This TCR came from an adult who was a healthcare worker with PCR-confirmed SARS-CoV-2 infection or an uninfected control (not recorded which). Written as DNA, the CDR3 is TGTGCCAGCAGCCAAGGTAGACTCGTTTTCTTC. This sequence encodes CASSQGRLVFF.